This T cell receptor (beta chain) was sequenced during a study of shared clonotypes between healthy human individuals (dated by TCRdb to 2018 to 2021). Turning to the overall study: A couple of women and three men aged 18 to 49 years were included in the cohort. For each donor, three plates each were used for CD4 naive and CD4 memory, two plates were used for CD8 naive, and one plate was used for CD8 memory. The study deeply sequenced blood TCR repertoires of about five healthy adults to estimate repertoire size and the extent of clonotype sharing between individuals. To increase sequencing depth and limit assay-specific biases, different laboratories used diverse techniques to prepare libraries and sequence TCR repertoires. Per donor, leukapheresis produced somewhere between about 0.94 and 9 billion PBMCs. Study-wide findings and limitations: Higher generation probabilities were observed for clonotypes shared by all four sorted-subset donors than for non-shared clonotypes. Sharing across several donors was observed for about 4.8% of naive CD4, over 3% of naive CD8, around 2.5% of memory CD4, and 0.4% of memory CD8 clonotypes. Only blood was sampled, and tissue TCR repertoires likely differ from those in blood. Based on pairwise subsampling, the degree of clonotype sharing among donors was expected to be affected by sequencing depth. Estimated clonotype richness was generally larger for naive than for memory subsets. The small number of donors limited the genetic and exposure-history diversity represented. Rarefaction of sorted-subset datasets indicated incomplete sequencing despite the large sequencing depth.

TCR CDR3 regions were amplified from genomic DNA by multiplex PCR using the deep immunoSEQ assay. Genomic DNA extracted from each cell subset was distributed evenly over all wells of several immunoSEQ 96-well plates, and each plate served as one replicate. For sorted subsets, each replicate PCR was loaded with approximately 190 ng genomic DNA, equivalent to 32,000 or so T cell genomes. Purified libraries were measured with a Qubit 3.0 fluorometer, size-checked on a Bioanalyzer 2100, and measured again with the KAPA Library Quantification kit. Every immunoSEQ 96-well plate was sequenced on a dedicated single-read 150-cycle Illumina NextSeq 550 flow cell. Concerning the study's data processing: Because only junctional sequences without quality scores were contained in the immunoSEQ output, filtering matching that applied to full-length reads could not be performed. Sequences were annotated with PyIR, a Python wrapper for IgBLAST v1.9, and V/J genes and CDR3 were assigned using IMGT germline references. Reads were removed for weak V/J assignments (E-value above 1e-6), missing CDR3, stop codons, out-of-frame junctions, or ambiguous translated residues. A V3J clonotype was defined by an identical inferred V gene, J gene, and CDR3 amino acid sequence. The percentage overlap between two repertoires was calculated by dividing the number of shared unique clonotypes by the size of the smaller repertoire. Repertoire richness was assessed with RTK rarefaction, the Chao1 estimator, and Recon v2.1 estimates of unobserved clonotypes. Generation probabilities were computed with OLGA for all TCRbeta clonotypes obtained by the gDNA method from several donors. Sourced from immuneACCESS, this table was stored by TCRdb with only in-frame sequences that have V and J called. A share of the clones is absent; for the studies checked, an unresolved V gene accounts for under half, and the remainder has no known explanation. That table is the source of V, J and clone size, and D and trimming were worked out from the DNA. The sample has some 2,100,000 clones on record, roughly 91% of them singletons. About 1.5% of the sample is held by the ten biggest clonotypes.

CD8 naive samples consisted of CD45RO-negative cells that were positively selected for CCR7, yielding a CD45RA+CCR7+ population without TemRA cells. Donors were healthy HIV-negative adults with no recently reported acute infections or vaccinations. Every donor was a Caucasian adult residing in Nashville, Tennessee, USA. Blood was collected by leukapheresis, and PBMCs were isolated by Ficoll-Histopaque density gradient centrifugation and then cryopreserved in liquid nitrogen vapor phase. Purity and quantity of every magnetically sorted T cell population were checked by analytical flow cytometry. Genomic DNA was isolated from each sorted fraction and quantified by UV absorbance on a Nanodrop 2000c. Concerning this clone: Which antigen it targets is not known. No much larger clone exists at a distance of one base, and base qualities are not known.

Sequences were obtained from naive CD8+ T cells from PBMCs. The cell subset or site label of this sample denotes: CD45RA+CCR7+. The source is a man aged 18 to 29 in good health. Some clones in this sample may be carry-over from other donors' samples.

The DNA sequence is TGTGCCAGCAGTGAAGCGCTACGGACAGGTGGTCAGCCCCAGCATTTT. It encodes CASSEALRTGGQPQHF. The chain uses TRBV6-1 and TRBJ1-5; 7 bases in the junction line up with TRBD1. The germline V gene yields MNHNS for CDR1 and SASEGT for CDR2. Measured from the cysteine to the phenylalanine, the CDR3 is 16 residues long. CDR3 DNA only is kept here, 48 bases in frame from base 1. After removal of 0 bases from V and 6 bases from J, the junction retains 8 bases not matched to a gene.